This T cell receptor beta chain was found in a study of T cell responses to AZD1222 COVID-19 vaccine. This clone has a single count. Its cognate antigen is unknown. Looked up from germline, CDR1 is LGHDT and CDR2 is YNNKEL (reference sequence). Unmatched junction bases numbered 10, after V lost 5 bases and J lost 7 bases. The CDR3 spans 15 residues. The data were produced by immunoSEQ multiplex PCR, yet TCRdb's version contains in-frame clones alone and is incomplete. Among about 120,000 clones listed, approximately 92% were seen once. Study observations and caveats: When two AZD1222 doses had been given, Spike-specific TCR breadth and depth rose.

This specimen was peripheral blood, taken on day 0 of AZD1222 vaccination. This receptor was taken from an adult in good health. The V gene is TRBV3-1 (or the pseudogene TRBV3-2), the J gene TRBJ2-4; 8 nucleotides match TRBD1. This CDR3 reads CASSLAGGVGNIQYF. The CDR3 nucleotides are TGTGCCAGCAGCTTAGCAGGGGGCGTGGGGAACATTCAGTACTTC.